This TCR beta chain came from a study of OX40 agonist ivuxolimab in advanced cancers. Looking at the study overall: A diagnosis of hepatocellular carcinoma, melanoma, renal cell or head and neck cancer was present in dose-escalation patients. Study-wide results and caveats: The CD4+ and CD8+ T cells in the blood had expanded clonally by week 6 at 0.1 to 3.0 mg/kg. More expanded clones were found, on average, in CD8+ than in CD4+ T cells.

Blood specimens came from baseline, cycle 4 day 1, and cycle 7 day 1. Sequencing used immunoSEQ multiplex PCR; TCRdb keeps in-frame clones, though not all of them. The sample has 30,000 or so clones, more than 85% seen once. Concerning this clone itself: What it binds is unknown.

The ends were cut back, 6 bases at V and 0 bases at J, with 12 bases in the middle. The CDR3 loop spans 15 amino acids. Germline CDR1 is SGHTS and CDR2 is YDEGEE. The V gene is TRBV5-8, the J gene TRBJ2-2, with unresolved D. The starting material was CD4+ or CD8+ T cells sorted from blood, obtained in a trial of the OX40 agonist ivuxolimab. This sequence was found in an adult with an advanced solid tumor such as melanoma, head and neck, liver or kidney cancer. The CDR3 loop reads CASKQPGSNTGELFF. The CDR3 coding sequence is TGTGCCAGCAAACAACCTGGTTCGAACACCGGGGAGCTGTTTTTT.